This T cell receptor beta chain was sequenced in a study of blood T cell repertoires in COVID-19. Turning to the study itself: Researchers got acute and convalescent COVID-19 samples from the United States, Italy and Spain. T cells, B-cell-depleted T cells, or PBMCs provided the cDNA or gDNA that served as material.

In the original processing: The assay estimated nucleated cells by amplifying reference gene primers. Here immunoSEQ multiplex PCR was the method, and the copy in TCRdb shows in-frame clones only, minus some. The DNA gave D and trimming, while V, J and clone size come from that table. The sample includes around 270,000 clones, 80% to 90% of them seen just once. Germline loops: CDR1 SGHTA, CDR2 FQGTGA. This CDR3 spans 16 amino acids. V lost 2 bases and J 1 base, leaving 13 bases between the germline ends. The source of this sequence is a woman aged 45-65 years with acute or convalescent COVID-19. V usage is TRBV7-3 and J usage is TRBJ2-3, with D perhaps TRBD2 (5 bases). Sequenced: peripheral blood. The CDR3 loop reads CASSLWSSIGTDTQYF. The CDR3 bases are TGTGCCAGCAGCTTATGGTCTAGCATTGGCACAGATACGCAGTATTTT. Filled out from reference TRBV7-3 and TRBJ2-3, the complete variable domain reads GAGVSQTPSNKVTEKGKYVELRCDPISGHTALYWYRQSLGQGPEFLIYFQGTGAADDSGLPNDRFFAVRPEGSVSTLKIQRTERGDSAVYLCASSLWSSIGTDTQYFGPGTRLTVL.